This TCR beta chain was obtained from a study of STAT3 mutations in large granular lymphocyte leukemia (dated by TCRdb to between 2017 and 2020). With respect to the entire study: About half of the T-LGLL patients who underwent longitudinal sequencing carried canonical activating STAT3 mutations. Over half of the T-LGLL patients were given one or more immunosuppressive therapy regimens, and around 40% of those treated had a hematologic response. To reconstruct clonal hierarchy and dynamics, serial deep sequencing of TCRbeta CDR3 and STAT3 was performed in patients with T-cell large granular lymphocyte leukemia. Two patients with natural killer LGL leukemia were also sequenced longitudinally as controls within the study. More than 15 representative T-LGLL cases were selected from an initial cohort of a few hundred LGL patients for longitudinal TCRbeta and STAT3 sequencing. Each patient was sequenced at an average of about 4 time points, ranging from 2 to 8 samplings.

The CDR3 measures 14 amino acids from cysteine to phenylalanine. Only the CDR3 DNA is retained, 42 bases long and in frame from the first base. Relative to germline, V is 1 base shorter and J is 2 bases shorter, with 6 bases between their ends. The germline V gene provides CDR1 SGHRS and CDR2 YFSETQ. Overall results and qualifications from the work: Persisting codominant clonotypes in some patients meant a small but highly pathogenic clone may have been missed. At least one immunodominant TCRbeta clonotype was identified in every T-LGLL patient, and multiple immunodominant subclonotypes were identified in about half of the T-LGLL patients. In several patients, dominant TCR clone burden exceeded STAT3 mutant burden, suggesting STAT3 mutation arose secondarily within a pre-expanded clone. Variable intervals between samplings and differing treatment regimens complicated linking therapy response to changes in TCR clonal burden. Because no samples were available when a clone first appeared, clonal expansion had to be inferred from samplings taken at other points. TCR clonotype switching after therapy was observed in about 35% of the 18 patients, and all newly emerging clones were found to be STAT3 wild type.

A remark on this clone: Its cognate antigen has yet to be identified. Base qualities are not provided; no much larger clone lies one nucleotide away.

An Illumina MiSeq was used to sequence the TCRbeta libraries, yielding an average of around 40,000 productive templates per sample. The immunoSEQ assay, which uses multiplex PCR amplification, was used to generate TCRbeta CDR3 libraries. The authors' analysis ran thus. Repertoire diversity was calculated as previously defined, and values close to 0 indicated extremely monoclonal samples. In TCRdb, the immuneACCESS table is reduced to in-frame sequences with V and J assigned. These tables do not hold every clone; where another copy was compared, an unresolved V gene accounts for under half, and the others remain unexplained. That table supplies the V and J calls and clone size; D and trimming were determined from the DNA. The sample table records some 27,000 clones; over 65% of these occur just once. Of the sample, roughly 30% falls within the top ten clones. DNA was extracted from blood mononuclear cells, with the same DNA used for both TCR and STAT3 sequencing.

The sequence is built from TRBV5-1 and TRBJ2-2; no D gene call is confident. Sequencing used peripheral blood mononuclear cells. The TCR originated in a woman between 45 and 65 years old with T-cell large granular lymphocyte leukemia. Some clones in this sample may be carry-over from other donors' samples. The age is the age at diagnosis. Read as DNA, the sequence is TGCGCCAGCAGCTTGACTCTAAACACCGGGGAGCTGTTTTTT. The translation is CASSLTLNTGELFF.